In this sample, the clone carrying this TCR beta chain turned up many times. Preparation of the TCRbeta library was carried out with unique molecular identifiers. From the PCR reads, TCRdb called clonotypes with MiXCR, one entry per CDR3 protein. The sample carries 190,000 or so distinct CDR3 sequences, about 6.4% recorded once. The germline V gene has CDR1 ENHRY and CDR2 SYGVKD. The V gene end was trimmed by 7 bases and the J gene end by 7 bases; junction bases not matched to a gene: 11. The CDR3 totals 14 residues. These data come from a study of T-cell reconstitution after alpha-beta-depleted transplantation in children.

This sample comprised PBMCs from the stem cell graft donor, obtained from the stem cell graft. This clonotype was sampled from a human donor who donated a stem cell graft to a child with Wiskott-Aldrich syndrome. This rearrangement joins TRBV10-3 to TRBJ1-2, with TRBD1 identical over 8 bases. The CDR3, as DNA: TGTGCCATCACAGAGGACAGGGTGGGGAGTGGCTACACCTTC. Protein: CAITEDRVGSGYTF.